This T cell receptor (beta chain) is from a study of T cell repertoires in cytomegalovirus infection. Study results and limitations: Using cumulative public TCR beta family frequency, the authors identified those who carried CMV together with the relevant HLA. It was HLA-C-restricted CMV-specific TCR beta clonotypes that dominated the response ex vivo.

About this clonotype: Its target is not known.

TCRdb re-called the reads with MiXCR, one entry per CDR3 protein. The table includes some 600,000 distinct CDR3 sequences, more than 20% detected once. The clonotype comes from a human donor in good health (CMV status not recorded). Some clones in this sample may be carry-over from other donors' samples. The material sequenced was CD8+ T cells from PBMCs.

CDR3 protein: CSARDSLAGFTDTQYF. In DNA, the CDR3 is TGCAGTGCTAGAGATTCCCTAGCGGGGTTCACAGATACGCAGTATTTT. The V call is TRBV20-1, the J call TRBJ2-3; 9 bases fit TRBD2. V was clipped by 0 bases and J by 2 bases; unmatched bases: 6. CDR3 size: 16 residues. Germline CDR1 DFQATT, CDR2 SNEGSKA (reference sequence).